This is a list of T cell receptor beta chains from one sample in a study of cytomegalovirus exposure and HLA in healthy donors. Sequencing was performed with immunoSEQ multiplex PCR; in TCRdb, only in-frame clones are kept and a portion is missing. The table includes 100,000 or so clones, around two thirds detected once. The sequenced sample was PBMCs. All receptors come from a man aged 25-40 years in good health and CMV-seropositive. CDR3s include the opening cysteine and the closing phenylalanine or tryptophan. The D gene is left open where the match is weak. Only part of the rows carry a size: once, few, many, or a class if the clone is expanded.

v_gene	abundance	d_gene	j_gene	CDR3nt	CDR3aa
TRBV5-4	once	NA	TRBJ2-5	TGTGCCAGCAGCCCACTCGTAACAGGGAGCGAGACCCAGTACTTC	CASSPLVTGSETQYF
TRBV10-3	few	NA	TRBJ2-2	TGTGCCATCAGGGGAGCGGTCGGGGAGCTGTTTTTT	CAIRGAVGELFF
TRBV5-5	NA	TRBD1	TRBJ2-7	TGTGCCAGCAGCTTTGGGGACAGGGATAGATACGAGCAGTACTTC	CASSFGDRDRYEQYF
TRBV5-5	NA	NA	TRBJ2-7	TGTGCCAGCAGCTTGGGCAGGGCGAACGAGCAGTACTTC	CASSLGRANEQYF
TRBV5-1	NA	NA	TRBJ1-2	TGCGCCAGCAGCTTACAGGCTAACTATGGCTACACCTTC	CASSLQANYGYTF
TRBV7-8	NA	NA	TRBJ2-2	TGTGCCAGCAGCTCGGTCGGCGGGGAGCTGTTTTTT	CASSSVGGELFF
TRBV4-1	NA	TRBD1	TRBJ1-5	TGCGCCAGCAGCCATACCGTAGTCCGGGACAGGGTAGCGCCCCAGCATTTT	CASSHTVVRDRVAPQHF
TRBV4-1	NA	NA	TRBJ1-4	TGCGCCAGCAGTTTACAGGGTACTAATGAAAAACTGTTTTTT	CASSLQGTNEKLFF
TRBV11-2	few	TRBD1	TRBJ1-1	TGTGCCAGCAGCTTTTATACCGGGACAGGGCCCACTGAAGCTTTCTTT	CASSFYTGTGPTEAFF
TRBV11-2	few	NA	TRBJ2-1	TGTGCCAGCAGCACTCGTGTCGATGAGCAGTTCTTC	CASSTRVDEQFF
TRBV14	NA	NA	TRBJ2-1	TGTGCCAGCAGCCAAGGCAGGGTATCCTACAATGAGCAGTTCTTC	CASSQGRVSYNEQFF
TRBV7-9	NA	NA	TRBJ1-2	TGTGCCAGCAGCAGGACAGCTAACTATGGCTACACCTTC	CASSRTANYGYTF
TRBV2	once	TRBD1	TRBJ2-6	TGTGCCAGCAGTCCCGGACAGGGCTCTGGGGCCAACGTCCTGACTTTC	CASSPGQGSGANVLTF
TRBV5-6	NA	TRBD2	TRBJ2-3	TGTGCCAGCAGCTCCCTAGCGGGGGGCCCTGGTACGCAGTATTTT	CASSSLAGGPGTQYF
TRBV2	NA	NA	TRBJ1-4	TGTGCCAGCATCCCCGGACAGACTAATGAAAAACTGTTTTTT	CASIPGQTNEKLFF
TRBV4-1	NA	NA	TRBJ2-7	TGCGCCAGCAGCCAGCCCGGACAGTCCTACGAGCAGTACTTC	CASSQPGQSYEQYF
TRBV6-6	NA	TRBD1	TRBJ1-2	TGTGCCAGCGGCGGGACAGAGGACTATGGCTACACCTTC	CASGGTEDYGYTF
TRBV6-4	NA	NA	TRBJ2-3	TGTGCCAGCAGTGACAAAGTGGAGGGAGGTGCAGATACGCAGTATTTT	CASSDKVEGGADTQYF
TRBV4-2	NA	TRBD2	TRBJ2-1	TGTGCCAGCAGCCAAGATCTTCCAGCGGGGGGGCAAAACAATGAGCAGTTCTTC	CASSQDLPAGGQNNEQFF
TRBV10-2	NA	NA	TRBJ1-3	TGCGCCAGCCTCGGGGGCACCATATATTTT	CASLGGTIYF
TRBV7-2	few	NA	TRBJ2-2	TGTGCCAGCAGCCCCCAGGGGGGCGGCACCGGGGAGCTGTTTTTT	CASSPQGGGTGELFF
TRBV7-2	NA	NA	TRBJ2-3	TGTGCCAGCAGCTTTACTAGCTTTAGCACAGATACGCAGTATTTT	CASSFTSFSTDTQYF
TRBV12-5	few	NA	TRBJ1-1	TGTGCTAGTGGTTTGGTGGGCAGGGTGGCTTTCTTT	CASGLVGRVAFF
TRBV5-1	few	TRBD2	TRBJ2-1	TGCGCCAGCAGCTTGGGGTCGGGGGGGAATTACAATGAGCAGTTCTTC	CASSLGSGGNYNEQFF
TRBV6-5	NA	NA	TRBJ1-1	TGTGCCAGCAGTTACTCGATGTACGGGGACACTGAAGCTTTCTTT	CASSYSMYGDTEAFF
TRBV6-1	few	NA	TRBJ2-3	TGTGCCAGCAGTGAAGTGGGGGGGCGGGCAGATACGCAGTATTTT	CASSEVGGRADTQYF
TRBV5-6	NA	NA	TRBJ1-2	TGTGCCAGCAGCCGCACCGCCGGCTATGGCTACACCTTC	CASSRTAGYGYTF
TRBV21-1	NA	NA	TRBJ1-2	TGTGCCAGGTCCGATGAGAGGGCCTATGGCTACACCTTC	CARSDERAYGYTF
TRBV5-1	few	NA	TRBJ1-3	TGCGCCAGCAGCCACCGATGGCCAGGGGCAAGTTCTGGAAACACCATATATTTT	CASSHRWPGASSGNTIYF
TRBV18	NA	TRBD1	TRBJ2-5	TGTGCCAGCTCACCAGGGGGACAGCTCCAAGAGACCCAGTACTTC	CASSPGGQLQETQYF